This TCR beta chain appears in the sequencing data of a study of CD4 T cells in relation to SARS-CoV-2 and coronaviruses. At the level of the study: PBMCs were cultured with antigen for over 8 days before TCR beta sequencing.

About 10^5 naive or memory CD4+ cells were cultured with CEF peptides for about nine days. Notes on this clone: Its antigen is unidentified.

The protocol was immunoSEQ multiplex PCR, while the TCRdb copy is restricted to in-frame clones and leaves out a portion. This table has some 45,000 clones, roughly four fifths appearing once. This clonotype was obtained from an adult with COVID-19. Sequenced sample: naive CD4+ T cells from PBMCs, cultured in vitro. Subset: naive CD4+ T cells isolated by negative enrichment.

CDR3 region: CASSTRDSNNEQFF. The CDR3 DNA is TGCGCCAGCAGCACTAGGGACAGTAACAATGAGCAGTTCTTC. This chain joins TRBV5-1 and TRBJ2-1; the match to TRBD1 covers 7 bases. The length of the CDR3 is 14 residues. V dropped 4 bases and J dropped 5; count of bases not matched to a gene: 6. Germline V CDR1 and CDR2: SGHRS, YFSETQ.